Below, one T cell receptor (beta chain) is given with its context. The sample originates from a study of cytomegalovirus exposure and HLA in healthy donors. V was shortened by 3 bases and J by 2 bases, with 23 bases between the two germline ends. The length of the CDR3 is 19 residues. Germline V gene lookup returns CDR1 WNHNN and CDR2 SYGVQD (reference sequence). In the PCR, 60 Vbeta and 13 Jbeta primers were used. Assay used: immunoSEQ multiplex PCR; TCRdb lists only in-frame clones, some missing. The repertoire includes about 93,000 clones, around four fifths of them detected once, and about 3% sits in the top ten.

This clonotype was sampled from a woman aged 40 to 55 in good health and CMV-seronegative. The rearrangement links TRBV10-1 to TRBJ2-1, with D perhaps TRBD2 (5 bases). The sequencing input was PBMCs. DNA for the CDR3: TGCGCCAGCAGTGATGGGGTCGGGAAAAACCTCCGGACCTACAATGAGCAGTTCTTC. Translation gives CASSDGVGKNLRTYNEQFF.